One sample yielded the 17 T cell receptor beta chains listed below, sequenced in a study of OX40 agonist ivuxolimab in advanced cancers. Libraries were prepared by immunoSEQ multiplex PCR; TCRdb keeps only in-frame clonotypes and omits some of them. Here the sample spans 53,000 or so clones, approximately 75% being singletons. Sequencing used CD4+ or CD8+ T cells sorted from blood, obtained in a trial of the OX40 agonist ivuxolimab. The receptors stem from an adult with an advanced solid tumor such as melanoma, head and neck, liver or kidney cancer.

This clone was detected a few times. The rearrangement joins TRBV19 to TRBJ1-2; D ambiguous. The length of the CDR3 is 12 residues. Per the germline V gene, CDR1 is LNHDA and CDR2 is SQIVND (reference sequence). V was trimmed by 6 bases and J by 4 bases, leaving 9 bases between them. The CDR3 loop is CASRASSYGYTF. The CDR3 DNA follows: TGTGCCAGTAGGGCCTCTTCCTATGGCTACACCTTC.

This clone was counted only a few times. The genes are TRBV6-5 and TRBJ1-5; 7 bases agree with TRBD1. The CDR3 is 15 amino acids. Germline CDR1 reads MNHEY; CDR2 reads SVGAGI. Germline trimming cut 2 bases from V and 6 bases from J; bases unmatched to any gene: 7. CDR3 in amino acids: CASSYKGAPGQPQHF. The CDR3, as DNA: TGTGCCAGCAGTTACAAGGGGGCGCCCGGTCAGCCCCAGCATTTT.

V and J are TRBV5-6 and TRBJ1-5; D possibly corresponds to TRBD1 (5 bases). V lost 2 bases and J 6 bases, leaving 6 bases between the germline ends. The CDR3 loop spans 12 amino acids. Germline CDR1 and CDR2: SGHDT and YYEEEE. The chain's CDR3 is CASSFTGQPQHF. The CDR3 nucleotides read TGTGCCAGCAGCTTCACAGGTCAGCCCCAGCATTTT. Full variable domain (outside the CDR3, taken from reference TRBV5-6 and TRBJ1-5): DAGVTQSPTHLIKTRGQQVTLRCSPKSGHDTVSWYQQALGQGPQFIFQYYEEEERQRGNFPDRFSGHQFPNYSSELNVNALLLGDSALYLCASSFTGQPQHFGDGTRLSIL.

This clone was seen a single time. This chain joins TRBV12-5 and TRBJ2-5; the D gene is possibly TRBD2 (5 bases). Trimming took 2 bases from V and 5 from J, leaving 15 bases between them. Germline-derived CDR1 and CDR2 are LGHNT and FRNRAP. The CDR3 extends over 15 amino acids. CDR3 nucleotides: TGTGCTAGTGGTTTGCTAGCTTTGAAAGGGGAGACCCAGTACTTC. As protein: CASGLLALKGETQYF.

The gene calls are TRBV28 and TRBJ2-7, with a weak D call TRBD1 (6 bases). This CDR3 contains 14 residues. Between the trimmed V and J ends, which lost 6 bases and 5 bases, there was a span of 17 bases. The germline gives CDR1 MDHEN, CDR2 SYDVKM. The CDR3 reads CASRTIQGRHEQYF. CDR3 DNA: TGTGCCAGCAGAACGATACAGGGTCGCCACGAGCAGTACTTC.

Remarks on this clone: Within the sample, other DNA sequences also encode this same CDR3. The chain uses TRBV4-2 and TRBJ2-5; 8 bases line up with TRBD2. J was trimmed by 1 base and V by 3 bases; bases with no gene match: 4. The CDR3 consists of 15 residues. Germline CDR1 is LGHNA and CDR2 is YNFKEQ. The CDR3 sequence: CASSQATSGQETQYF. The CDR3 DNA reads TGTGCCAGCAGCCAGGCAACTAGCGGCCAAGAGACCCAGTACTTC.

A few counts support this clone. J is TRBJ1-2 and V is TRBV7-2; TRBD1 aligns across 9 bases. V shed 11 bases and J 8 bases; nucleotides not matched to a gene: 6. The CDR3 has 11 residues. The germline gives CDR1 SGHTA, CDR2 FQGNSA. For the CDR3, the DNA is TGTGCCGGCTCGACAGGGGGAGGCTACACCTTC. This encodes CAGSTGGGYTF.

The chain links TRBV19 to TRBJ2-4; no clear D gene. This CDR3 is built from 17 residues. Deletions cut 3 bases from V and 0 bases from J, with 15 bases between. Germline CDR1 is LNHDA and CDR2 is SQIVND (reference sequence). The CDR3 region has the DNA TGTGCCAGTAGTATCGAAGTAAGTAGGAGAGCCAAAAACATTCAGTACTTC. Its translation is CASSIEVSRRAKNIQYF.

The chain is built from TRBV6-5 and TRBJ1-6, with 7 nucleotides matching TRBD1. V shed 0 bases and J 2 bases; nucleotides not matched to a gene: 1. This CDR3 is built from 16 residues. Germline V lookup: CDR1 MNHEY, CDR2 SVGAGI. CDR3 residues: CASSYSQGAYNSPLHF. CDR3 in DNA: TGTGCCAGCAGTTACTCTCAGGGGGCCTATAATTCACCCCTCCACTTT.

This clone was observed once. The rearrangement uses TRBV7-2 and TRBJ2-7; D gene uncertain. Trimming stripped 5 bases from V and 7 bases from J, with 18 bases between. The CDR3 loop spans 14 amino acids. Germline values: CDR1 SGHTA, CDR2 FQGNSA. CDR3 in DNA: TGTGCCAGCAGCATTGCTGGCGTTTTTCGGGAGCAGTACTTC. Translation: CASSIAGVFREQYF.

V and J are TRBV7-2 and TRBJ1-4; maybe TRBD1 (6 bases). The CDR3 is 14 amino acids. Looked up from germline, CDR1 is SGHTA and CDR2 is FQGNSA. The V gene lost 4 bases and the J gene lost 7 bases, with 13 bases spanning the gap. CDR3 coding DNA: TGTGCCAGCAGCTGGGACACTGCCCTTGAAAAACTGTTTTTT. It translates to CASSWDTALEKLFF.

The sample holds one count of this clone. The chain combines TRBV7-2 with TRBJ1-5; D is uncertain. CDR1 and CDR2 (germline): SGHTA, FQGNSA. This CDR3 is 16 amino acids long. Trimming left V 5 bases short and J 7 bases short, with 21 bases between. The CDR3 here is CASSTRRAAENQPQHF. The CDR3 coding sequence is TGTGCCAGCAGCACAAGAAGGGCGGCGGAGAACCAGCCCCAGCATTTT.

The V and J genes are TRBV7-9 and TRBJ1-5; tentative D call: TRBD1 (6 bases). V was shortened by 4 bases and J by 3 bases, with 13 bases between the two germline ends. Germline CDR1 reads SEHNR; CDR2 reads FQNEAQ (reference sequence). The CDR3 consists of 15 residues. CDR3 sequence (DNA): TGTGCCAGCAGCTCCCGACAGGAGCCCAATCAGCCCCAGCATTTT. It yields the protein CASSSRQEPNQPQHF.

This sequence joins TRBV5-1 and TRBJ1-3; 9 nucleotides match TRBD1. This CDR3 region has 17 residues. Trimming at V came to 0 bases and at J to 4 bases, leaving 8 bases not matched to a gene. The V gene's germline CDR1 is SGHRS and CDR2 YFSETQ. This CDR3 reads CASSLVGQGPAGNTIYF. CDR3 sequence (DNA): TGCGCCAGCAGCTTGGTGGGACAGGGTCCGGCCGGAAACACCATATATTTT. Full variable domain (outside the CDR3, taken from reference TRBV5-1 and TRBJ1-3): KAGVTQTPRYLIKTRGQQVTLSCSPISGHRSVSWYQQTPGQGLQFLFEYFSETQRNKGNFPGRFSGRQFSNSRSEMNVSTLELGDSALYLCASSLVGQGPAGNTIYFGEGSWLTVV.

By frequency in the sample, this clone is medium-sized. The chain is built from TRBV11-3 and TRBJ2-2; D remains unclear. The CDR3 length is 18 residues. Between the trimmed V and J ends, which lost 0 bases and 2 bases, there was a span of 16 bases. CDR1 is SGHNT, CDR2 YENEEA, per germline. In DNA, the CDR3 is TGTGCCAGCAGCTTAGAGGGCCACCTTTGGGCCAACACCGGGGAGCTGTTTTTT. Amino acid sequence: CASSLEGHLWANTGELFF.

CDR3 protein: CASSRGGKDTQYF. For the CDR3, the DNA is TGTGCCAGCAGCCGGGGGGGGAAAGATACGCAGTATTTT. The V call is TRBV2, the J call TRBJ2-3, with 8 bases matching TRBD2. CDR1 SNHLY and CDR2 FYNNEI come from the germline V gene. The CDR3 contains 13 residues. J was trimmed by 5 bases and V by 6 bases; bases with no gene match: 4.

The chain has TRBV6-5 and TRBJ2-4; 8 positions agree with TRBD2. The CDR3 loop spans 14 amino acids. Germline CDR1 is MNHEY and CDR2 is SVGAGI. After removal of 6 bases from V and 7 bases from J, the junction contained 8 bases not matched to a gene. CDR3 coding DNA: TGTGCCAGCAGCCTACGGGGGGGCGGGAACATTCAGTACTTC. This translates into CASSLRGGGNIQYF.